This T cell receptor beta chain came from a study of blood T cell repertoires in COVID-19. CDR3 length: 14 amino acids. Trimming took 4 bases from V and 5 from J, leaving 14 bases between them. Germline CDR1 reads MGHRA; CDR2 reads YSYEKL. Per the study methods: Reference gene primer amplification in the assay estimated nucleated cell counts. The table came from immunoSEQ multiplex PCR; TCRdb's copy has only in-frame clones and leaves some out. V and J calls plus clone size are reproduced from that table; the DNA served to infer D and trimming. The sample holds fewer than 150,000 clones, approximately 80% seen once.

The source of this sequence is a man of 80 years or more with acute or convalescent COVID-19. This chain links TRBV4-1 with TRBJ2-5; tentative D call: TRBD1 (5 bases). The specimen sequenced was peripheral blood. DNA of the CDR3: TGCGCCAGCAGCCGCGACAGATTTTTGGAGACCCAGTACTTC. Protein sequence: CASSRDRFLETQYF.